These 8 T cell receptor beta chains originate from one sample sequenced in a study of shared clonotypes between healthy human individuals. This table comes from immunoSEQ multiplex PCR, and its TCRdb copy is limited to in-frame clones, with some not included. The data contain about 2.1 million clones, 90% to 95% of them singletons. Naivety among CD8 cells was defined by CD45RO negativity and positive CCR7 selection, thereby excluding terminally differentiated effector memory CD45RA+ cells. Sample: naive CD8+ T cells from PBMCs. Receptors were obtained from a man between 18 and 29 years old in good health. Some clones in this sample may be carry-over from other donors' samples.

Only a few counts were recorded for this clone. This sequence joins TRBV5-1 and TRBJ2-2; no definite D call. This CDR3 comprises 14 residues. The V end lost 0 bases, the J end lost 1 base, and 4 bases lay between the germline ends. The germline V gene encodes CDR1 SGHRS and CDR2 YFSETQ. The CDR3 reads CASSLAQNTGELFF. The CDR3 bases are TGCGCCAGCAGCTTGGCCCAGAACACCGGGGAGCTGTTTTTT.

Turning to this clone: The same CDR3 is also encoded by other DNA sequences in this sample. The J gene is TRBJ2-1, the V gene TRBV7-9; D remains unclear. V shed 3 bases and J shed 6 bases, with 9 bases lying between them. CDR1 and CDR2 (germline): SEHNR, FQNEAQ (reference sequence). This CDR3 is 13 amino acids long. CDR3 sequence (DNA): TGTGCCAGCAGCTTCCCGTTGGGCAATGAGCAGTTCTTC. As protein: CASSFPLGNEQFF.

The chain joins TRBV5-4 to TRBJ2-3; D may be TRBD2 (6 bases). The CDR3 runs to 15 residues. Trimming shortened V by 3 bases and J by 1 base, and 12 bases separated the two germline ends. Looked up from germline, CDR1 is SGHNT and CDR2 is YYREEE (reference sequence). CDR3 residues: CASSWREDGTDTQYF. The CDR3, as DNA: TGTGCCAGCAGCTGGAGGGAGGACGGCACAGATACGCAGTATTTT.

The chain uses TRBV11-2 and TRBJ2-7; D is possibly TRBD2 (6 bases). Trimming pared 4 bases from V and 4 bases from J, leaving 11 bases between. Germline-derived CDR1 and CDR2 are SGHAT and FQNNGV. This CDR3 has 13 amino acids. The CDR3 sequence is CASSYGTLYEQYF. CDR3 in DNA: TGTGCCAGCAGCTACGGGACTCTGTACGAGCAGTACTTC. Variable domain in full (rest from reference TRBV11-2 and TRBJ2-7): EAGVAQSPRYKIIEKRQSVAFWCNPISGHATLYWYQQILGQGPKLLIQFQNNGVVDDSQLPKDRFSAERLKGVDSTLKIQPAKLEDSAVYLCASSYGTLYEQYFGPGTRLTVT.

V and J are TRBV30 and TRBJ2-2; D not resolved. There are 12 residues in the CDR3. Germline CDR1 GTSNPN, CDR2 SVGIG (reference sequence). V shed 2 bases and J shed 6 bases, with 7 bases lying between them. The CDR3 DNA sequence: TGTGCCTGGAGTTGGTCGGCCGGGGAGCTGTTTTTT. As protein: CAWSWSAGELFF.

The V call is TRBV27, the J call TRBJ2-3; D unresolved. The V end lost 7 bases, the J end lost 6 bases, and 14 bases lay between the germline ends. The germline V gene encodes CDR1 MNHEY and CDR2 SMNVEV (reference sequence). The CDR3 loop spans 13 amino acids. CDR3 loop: CASTTLEGDTQYF. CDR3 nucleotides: TGTGCCAGCACCACCCTAGAAGGGGATACGCAGTATTTT.

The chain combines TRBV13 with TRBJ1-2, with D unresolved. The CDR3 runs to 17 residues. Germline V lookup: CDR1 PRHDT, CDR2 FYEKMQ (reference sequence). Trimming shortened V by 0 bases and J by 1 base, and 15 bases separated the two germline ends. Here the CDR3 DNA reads TGTGCCAGCAGCTTAGGTAGTTGGGTAACAGATAACTATGGCTACACCTTC. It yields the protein CASSLGSWVTDNYGYTF.

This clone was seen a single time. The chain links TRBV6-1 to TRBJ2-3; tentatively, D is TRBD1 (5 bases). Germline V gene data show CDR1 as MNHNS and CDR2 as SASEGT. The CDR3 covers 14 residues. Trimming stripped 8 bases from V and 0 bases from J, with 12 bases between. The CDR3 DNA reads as TGTGCCAGCCTCCCTAGGGGAAGCACAGATACGCAGTATTTT. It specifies CASLPRGSTDTQYF.